The T cell receptor (beta chain) described here comes from a study of cytomegalovirus exposure and HLA in healthy donors. It was with 60 Vbeta and 13 Jbeta primers that the PCR ran. The repertoire was sequenced with immunoSEQ multiplex PCR; TCRdb's copy has only in-frame clones and lacks some. The table has 110,000 or so clones, over 6.5% seen once; the top ten hold 5% to 6.5%. Whole-study results and caveats: Likely technical artifact: a cluster of highly shared sequence variants. Association of a missense DCLRE1C variant with TCR beta V- and J-gene trimming was reported in a later analysis. A previous analysis found most TCR beta V segments productive roughly 87% or roughly 30% of the time. Per a later analysis, HLA-associated TCR beta chains showed more clonal expansion than other, equally common TCR beta chains.

As regards this clone: As yet, its antigen is unknown.

In germline, CDR1 is LNHDA, CDR2 SQIVND (reference sequence). The V gene end was trimmed by 7 bases and the J gene end by 7 bases; junction bases not matched to a gene: 11. The CDR3 extends over 16 amino acids. The chain carries TRBV19 and TRBJ1-5; 12 nucleotides agree with TRBD1. This clonotype was obtained from a woman aged 40 to 50 in good health and CMV-seropositive. Sequenced: PBMCs. This CDR3 is CASISTGTGGGQPQHF. The CDR3 nucleotides read TGTGCCAGTATCTCAACCGGGACAGGGGGCGGGCAGCCCCAGCATTTT.